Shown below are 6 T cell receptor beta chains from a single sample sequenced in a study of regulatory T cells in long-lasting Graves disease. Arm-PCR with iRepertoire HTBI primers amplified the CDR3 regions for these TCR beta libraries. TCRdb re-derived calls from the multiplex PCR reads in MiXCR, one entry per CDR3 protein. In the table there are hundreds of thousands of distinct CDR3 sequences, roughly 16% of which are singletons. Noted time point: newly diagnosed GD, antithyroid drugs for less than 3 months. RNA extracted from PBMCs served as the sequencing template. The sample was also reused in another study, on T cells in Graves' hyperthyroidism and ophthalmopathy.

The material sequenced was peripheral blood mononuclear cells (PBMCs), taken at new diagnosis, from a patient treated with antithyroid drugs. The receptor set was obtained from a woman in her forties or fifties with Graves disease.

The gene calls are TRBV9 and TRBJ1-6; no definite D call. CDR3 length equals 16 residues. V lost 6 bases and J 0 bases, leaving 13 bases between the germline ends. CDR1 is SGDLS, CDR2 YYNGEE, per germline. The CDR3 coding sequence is TGTGCCAGCACCCAGACCTGGAGCTCCTATAATTCACCCCTCCACTTT. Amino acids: CASTQTWSSYNSPLHF. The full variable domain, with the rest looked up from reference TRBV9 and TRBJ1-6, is DSGVTQTPKHLITATGQRVTLRCSPRSGDLSVYWYQQSLDQGLQFLIQYYNGEERAKGNILERFSAQQFPDLHSELNLSSLELGDSALYFCASTQTWSSYNSPLHFGNGTRLTVT.

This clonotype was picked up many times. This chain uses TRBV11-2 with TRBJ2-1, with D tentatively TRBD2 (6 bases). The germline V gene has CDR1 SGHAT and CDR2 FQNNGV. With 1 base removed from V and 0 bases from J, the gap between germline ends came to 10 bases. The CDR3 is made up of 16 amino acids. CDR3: CASSLVGGTSYNEQFF. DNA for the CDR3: TGTGCCAGCAGCTTAGTTGGCGGGACCTCCTACAATGAGCAGTTCTTC.

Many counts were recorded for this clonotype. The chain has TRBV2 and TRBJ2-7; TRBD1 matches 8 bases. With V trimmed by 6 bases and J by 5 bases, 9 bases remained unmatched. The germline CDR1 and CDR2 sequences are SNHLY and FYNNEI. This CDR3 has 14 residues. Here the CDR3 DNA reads TGTGCCAGCAGGGCTAGACAGGGGTCCAACGAGCAGTACTTC. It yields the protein CASRARQGSNEQYF.

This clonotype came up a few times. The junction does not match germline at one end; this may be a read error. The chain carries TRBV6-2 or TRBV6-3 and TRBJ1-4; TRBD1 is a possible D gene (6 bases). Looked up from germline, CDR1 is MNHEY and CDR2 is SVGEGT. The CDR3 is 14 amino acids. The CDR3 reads CAGSAQGTNEKLFF. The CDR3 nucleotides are TGTGCCGGCAGTGCACAGGGAACTAATGAAAAACTGTTTTTT.

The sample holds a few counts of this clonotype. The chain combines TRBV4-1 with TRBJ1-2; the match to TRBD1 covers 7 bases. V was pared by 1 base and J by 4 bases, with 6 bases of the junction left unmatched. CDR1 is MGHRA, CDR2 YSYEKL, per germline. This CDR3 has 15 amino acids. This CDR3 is CASSQALGQSYGYTF. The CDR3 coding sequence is TGCGCCAGCAGCCAAGCCCTGGGACAGTCCTATGGCTACACCTTC.

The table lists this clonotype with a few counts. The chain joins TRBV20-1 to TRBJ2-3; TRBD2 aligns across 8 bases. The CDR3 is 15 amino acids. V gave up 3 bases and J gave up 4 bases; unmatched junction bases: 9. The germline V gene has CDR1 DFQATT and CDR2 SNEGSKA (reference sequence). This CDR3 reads CSASPGGAFSDTQYF. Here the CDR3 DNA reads TGCAGTGCTAGCCCCGGGGGGGCCTTTTCAGATACGCAGTATTTT.